These T cell receptor beta chains were read from a single sample in a study of blood T cells in healthy people across ages. TCRdb reprocessed the 5' RACE reads with MiXCR, giving one entry per CDR3 protein. This table has about 830,000 distinct CDR3 sequences, approximately 59% appearing once. The sample taken for sequencing was blood. These receptors were obtained from a man aged 25 to 45 in good health. The CDR3 runs from the conserved cysteine through the conserved F or W. The D gene is left open where the match is weak. A clone size is listed for some rows: how often the clone was seen (once, few, many), or a class if it is expanded.

j_gene	d_gene	abundance	v_gene	CDR3nt	CDR3aa
TRBJ2-3	-	-	TRBV4-2	TGTGCCAGCAGCCCAGTTCAGTTGATCACAGATACGCAGTATTTT	CASSPVQLITDTQYF
TRBJ2-5	-	few	TRBV3-1	TGTGCCAGCAGCCAAGCGGGTCAGACCCAGTACTTC	CASSQAGQTQYF
TRBJ2-5	-	-	TRBV20-1	TGCAGTGCCAGGAGGGCTTTGATGGGTGAGCAGTACTTC	CSARRALMGEQYF
TRBJ1-6	-	few	TRBV11-3	TGTGCCAGCAGCTCCGGGCAGGGTCGGGATTCACCCCTCCACTTT	CASSSGQGRDSPLHF
TRBJ2-7	TRBD1	few	TRBV29-1	TGCAGCGTCACAGGGGGTTTTGCCTACGAGCAGTACTTC	CSVTGGFAYEQYF
TRBJ2-1	-	-	TRBV9	TGTGCCAGCAGCCCCCCCCCCAGGGAGTACAATGAGCAGTTCTTC	CASSPPPREYNEQFF
TRBJ2-7	-	-	TRBV20-1	TGCAGTGCTAGAGACCGTTATTTGGGTTACCACGAGCAGTACTTC	CSARDRYLGYHEQYF
TRBJ1-1	TRBD1	-	TRBV12-3/TRBV12-4	TGTGCCAGCGTTGGGACAGTCAACACTGAAGCTTTCTTT	CASVGTVNTEAFF
TRBJ2-5	TRBD2	-	TRBV7-2	TGTGCCAGCAGCTTAAATTTAGCGGGGGGTGCCTGGGAGACCCAGTACTTC	CASSLNLAGGAWETQYF
TRBJ1-2	-	-	TRBV4-3	TGCGCCAGCAGCCAAGCATGGGACTTAGCTAACTATGGCTACACCTTC	CASSQAWDLANYGYTF
TRBJ2-3	TRBD2	few	TRBV13	TGTGCCAGCAGCCCTCGGGGGGGTGTAACAGATACGCAGTATTTT	CASSPRGGVTDTQYF
TRBJ1-4	-	-	TRBV7-6	TGTGCCAGCAGCGAACGACAGGACCGGGAGGTGTTTAAGGAAAAACTGTTTTTT	CASSERQDREVFKEKLFF
TRBJ2-7	-	few	TRBV6-1	TGTAACACTTGGGGCCACAGGGATTACGAGCAGTACTTC	CNTWGHRDYEQYF
TRBJ2-7	-	-	TRBV6-2/TRBV6-3	TGTGCCAGCAGTGCCGAACTACTAGTGTCGCCCTACGAGCAGTACTTC	CASSAELLVSPYEQYF
TRBJ2-1	TRBD1	-	TRBV27	TGTGCCAGCAGTTTTGGGGGACAGGAGATTGAGCAGTTCTTC	CASSFGGQEIEQFF
TRBJ2-1	-	-	TRBV10-3	TGTGCCATCAGTGATCCACAGGATTCCTACAATGAGCAGTTCTTC	CAISDPQDSYNEQFF